The entry below gives a single T cell receptor (beta chain) sequence along with its context. The entry originates in a study of OX40 agonist ivuxolimab in advanced cancers. This CDR3 spans 15 amino acids. V dropped 4 bases and J dropped 6 bases, with 16 bases sitting between them. CDR1 and CDR2 (germline): MDHEN, SYDVKM. Individuals having autoimmune disease history or systemic immunosuppression were not enrolled. The assay was immunoSEQ multiplex PCR, and TCRdb's table has in-frame clones only and misses some. The table lists fewer than 130,000 clones, roughly nine tenths of them singletons. The chain links TRBV28 to TRBJ2-1, with no clear D. The TCR was taken from an adult with an advanced solid tumor such as melanoma, head and neck, liver or kidney cancer. Source: CD4+ or CD8+ T cells sorted from blood, taken in a trial of the OX40 agonist ivuxolimab. This CDR3 reads CASSSETSLGNEQFF. As DNA, the CDR3 is TGTGCCAGCAGTTCCGAGACTTCTCTTGGCAATGAGCAGTTCTTC. The whole variable domain, remainder taken from reference TRBV28 and TRBJ2-1, is DVKVTQSSRYLVKRTGEKVFLECVQDMDHENMFWYRQDPGLGLRLIYFSYDVKMKEKGDIPEGYSVSREKKERFSLILESASTNQTSMYLCASSSETSLGNEQFFGPGTRLTVL.